The 27 T cell receptor beta chains reported below all come from one sample, sequenced in a study of control samples from healthy donors and cancer patients. Measured with immunoSEQ multiplex PCR; TCRdb has only the in-frame clones, and not every one. The sample has tens of thousands of clones, roughly 90% seen once; the top ten hold about 40%. Input material: PBMCs. The source is a man aged 50-60 years with head and neck cancer.

The chain combines TRBV6-2 or TRBV6-3 with TRBJ2-5; 8 nucleotides match TRBD1. CDR1 is MNHEY and CDR2 is SVGEGT in the germline V gene. The CDR3 spans 17 residues. V trimming: 6 bases; J trimming: 1 base; junction bases outside the gene matches: 13. CDR3 protein: CASRPKRDRTPQETQYF. The DNA of the CDR3 is TGTGCCAGCAGACCTAAAAGGGACAGGACTCCCCAAGAGACCCAGTACTTC.

The chain employs TRBV7-2 and TRBJ2-7; a weak D match, TRBD1 (7 bases). The germline V and J ends were trimmed by 5 bases and 1 base, with 18 bases remaining between them. This CDR3 region has 16 residues. Germline V gene data show CDR1 as SGHTA and CDR2 as FQGNSA. CDR3 sequence reads: CASSLRAGQISYEQYF. CDR3 DNA sequence: TGTGCCAGCAGCCTCCGTGCGGGACAGATTTCCTACGAGCAGTACTTC.

Only a few counts were recorded for this clone. The V and J genes are TRBV28 and TRBJ1-2, with D maybe TRBD1 (6 bases). The CDR3 has 13 residues. V was shortened by 2 bases and J by 8 bases, with 12 bases between the two germline ends. Germline V lookup: CDR1 MDHEN, CDR2 SYDVKM. The CDR3 bases are TGTGCCAGCAGTTTAAGGGACATCTTCGGCTACACCTTC. Translated: CASSLRDIFGYTF.

CDR3 in amino acids: CASRGGAGYSGNTIYF. CDR3 nucleotides: TGTGCCAGCAGGGGGGGTGCTGGATACTCTGGAAACACCATATATTTT. The chain joins TRBV6-4 to TRBJ1-3; the D gene is possibly TRBD1 (5 bases). The germline V and J ends were trimmed by 6 bases and 0 bases, with 15 bases remaining between them. CDR3 length equals 16 residues. The V gene's germline CDR1 is MRHNA and CDR2 SNTAGT.

The chain uses TRBV7-2 and TRBJ2-5; D possibly corresponds to TRBD2 (5 bases). From germline, CDR1 is SGHTA and CDR2 FQGNSA. The CDR3 runs 16 residues. V was cut by 2 bases and J by 4 bases, with 17 bases left in between. DNA for the CDR3: TGTGCCAGCAGCTTATTCCGGGCTGGACGGGGAGAGACCCAGTACTTC. It translates to CASSLFRAGRGETQYF.

The V call is TRBV28, the J call TRBJ2-1; no firm D call. Germline V gives CDR1 MDHEN, CDR2 SYDVKM. The CDR3 contains 14 residues. Trimming removed 8 bases at V and 2 bases at J, with 13 bases between. CDR3 in DNA: TGTGCCAGCCATGGCGGCTTCCCCTACAATGAGCAGTTCTTC. Translation gives CASHGGFPYNEQFF.

V usage is TRBV7-9 and J usage is TRBJ2-2; D is possibly TRBD1 (6 bases). CDR1 is SEHNR, CDR2 FQNEAQ, per germline (reference sequence). V was cut by 1 base and J by 2 bases, with 14 bases left in between. The CDR3 contains 17 residues. The CDR3 spells CASSLEGVPHNTGELFF. In nucleotides, the CDR3 is TGTGCCAGCAGCTTAGAGGGGGTCCCACACAACACCGGGGAGCTGTTTTTT.

V gene TRBV27 combines with J gene TRBJ2-5; TRBD2 might be the D (5 bases). Germline V lookup: CDR1 MNHEY, CDR2 SMNVEV (reference sequence). The V end was cut by 3 bases, the J end by 5 bases, with 10 bases between. The CDR3 has 13 residues. The CDR3 sequence: CASSFSGWETQYF. The DNA for the CDR3 is TGTGCCAGCAGTTTTTCGGGGTGGGAGACCCAGTACTTC.

This rearrangement joins TRBV5-1 to TRBJ2-2; D gene unclear. The germline CDR1 and CDR2 sequences are SGHRS and YFSETQ. The CDR3 extends over 17 amino acids. Trimming stripped 0 bases from V and 1 base from J, with 13 bases between. The CDR3 DNA sequence: TGCGCCAGCAGCTTGGGGGTCCCACCCCAGAACACCGGGGAGCTGTTTTTT. It yields the protein CASSLGVPPQNTGELFF.

The CDR3 DNA reads TGTGCCAGCAGCTTGGTGGGACAGACGATCTCTGGGGCCAACGTCCTGACTTTC. Protein product: CASSLVGQTISGANVLTF. The chain recombines TRBV5-4 with TRBJ2-6, with TRBD1 matching over 7 bases. The CDR3 runs 18 residues. V shed 0 bases and J 0 bases; nucleotides not matched to a gene: 6. CDR1 and CDR2 from the germline V gene are SGHNT and YYREEE (reference sequence). Full variable domain (missing parts from reference TRBV5-4 and TRBJ2-6): ETGVTQSPTHLIKTRGQQVTLRCSSQSGHNTVSWYQQALGQGPQFIFQYYREEENGRGNFPPRFSGLQFPNYSSELNVNALELDDSALYLCASSLVGQTISGANVLTFGAGSRLTVL.

This chain connects TRBV19 to TRBJ2-7; TRBD1 matches at 9 bases. Germline CDR1 is LNHDA and CDR2 is SQIVND (reference sequence). The CDR3 length is 16 residues. Unmatched junction bases numbered 14, after V lost 5 bases and J lost 6 bases. This CDR3 is CASSPKSRTGEGEQYF. The DNA for the CDR3 is TGTGCCAGTAGTCCAAAATCTAGGACAGGGGAAGGCGAGCAGTACTTC.

This clone was observed a few times. The gene calls are TRBV14 and TRBJ2-4, with D possibly being TRBD1 (6 bases). CDR1 is SGHDN and CDR2 is FVKESK in the germline V gene. The length of the CDR3 is 15 residues. With 0 bases removed from V and 5 bases from J, the gap between germline ends came to 11 bases. The CDR3 nucleotides are TGTGCCAGCAGCCAAGAGGGCAGGGGTCAAAACATTCAGTACTTC. It is translated as CASSQEGRGQNIQYF. Supplemented by reference TRBV14 and TRBJ2-4, the full variable domain reads EAGVTQFPSHSVIEKGQTVTLRCDPISGHDNLYWYRRVMGKEIKFLLHFVKESKQDESGMPNNRFLAERTGGTYSTLKVQPAELEDSGVYFCASSQEGRGQNIQYFGAGTRLSVL.

This chain uses TRBV7-2 with TRBJ2-4; 11 bases map to TRBD2. The junction had 8 bases not matched to a gene; V was cut back by 0 bases and J by 1 base. There are 19 residues in the CDR3. Looked up from germline, CDR1 is SGHTA and CDR2 is FQGNSA. The CDR3 spells CASSLASGGALLAKNIQYF. CDR3 in DNA: TGTGCCAGCAGCTTAGCTAGCGGGGGGGCCCTTTTGGCCAAAAACATTCAGTACTTC.

J is TRBJ2-1 and V is TRBV4-2, with 12 nucleotides matching TRBD2. After removal of 4 bases from V and 2 bases from J, the junction contained 6 bases not matched to a gene. Per the germline V gene, CDR1 is LGHNA and CDR2 is YNFKEQ. The CDR3 extends over 17 amino acids. CDR3 loop: CASSRELAGGTYNEQFF. CDR3 in DNA: TGTGCCAGCAGCCGAGAACTAGCGGGAGGAACCTACAATGAGCAGTTCTTC.

The chain employs TRBV19 and TRBJ2-3, with D possibly TRBD1 on 5 matching bases. Trimming pared 5 bases from V and 2 bases from J, leaving 20 bases between. The CDR3 is 17 amino acids. Germline CDR1 LNHDA, CDR2 SQIVND (reference sequence). CDR3 bases: TGTGCCAGTAGTCGATCAGGGCAGTCCCGGAACACAGATACGCAGTATTTT. This translates into CASSRSGQSRNTDTQYF.

The V gene is TRBV28, the J gene TRBJ2-6; D gene ambiguous. The CDR3 consists of 15 residues. The germline V gene has CDR1 MDHEN and CDR2 SYDVKM. The V gene lost 7 bases and the J gene lost 0 bases, with 10 bases spanning the gap. The CDR3 sequence: CASTLSSSGANVLTF. In DNA form, the CDR3 reads TGTGCCAGCACCCTAAGTAGCTCTGGGGCCAACGTCCTGACTTTC.

The chain has TRBV29-1 and TRBJ2-2; 9 bases fit TRBD2. V shed 4 bases and J 1 base; nucleotides not matched to a gene: 4. This CDR3 comprises 15 residues. CDR1 is SQVTM, CDR2 ANQGSEA, per germline. The CDR3 reads CSVGLAEKNTGELFF. The CDR3, as DNA: TGCAGCGTTGGACTAGCGGAGAAGAACACCGGGGAGCTGTTTTTT.

The chain couples TRBV28 to TRBJ2-5, with TRBD2 matching over 9 bases. Germline V gene lookup returns CDR1 MDHEN and CDR2 SYDVKM. There are 18 residues in the CDR3. V shed 5 bases and J 1 base; nucleotides not matched to a gene: 14. The CDR3 protein is CASSPMVLLAGLQETQYF. CDR3 sequence (DNA): TGTGCCAGCAGTCCCATGGTATTGCTAGCGGGGCTCCAAGAGACCCAGTACTTC. Supplemented by reference TRBV28 and TRBJ2-5, the full variable domain reads DVKVTQSSRYLVKRTGEKVFLECVQDMDHENMFWYRQDPGLGLRLIYFSYDVKMKEKGDIPEGYSVSREKKERFSLILESASTNQTSMYLCASSPMVLLAGLQETQYFGPGTRLLVL.

The rearrangement links TRBV6-2 or TRBV6-3 to TRBJ2-7; 10 bases fit TRBD2. Per the germline V gene, CDR1 is MNHEY and CDR2 is SVGEGT. V gave up 0 bases and J gave up 3 bases; unmatched junction bases: 5. CDR3 length: 16 amino acids. CDR3 sequence (DNA): TGTGCCAGCAGTTACTCCATAGCGGGGGGTCTCTACGAGCAGTACTTC. Translating it yields CASSYSIAGGLYEQYF.

The genes are TRBV6-5 and TRBJ1-5; no clear D gene. The V gene lost 7 bases and the J gene lost 4 bases, with 8 bases spanning the gap. CDR3 length: 12 residues. Germline V gene data show CDR1 as MNHEY and CDR2 as SVGAGI. CDR3 region: CASNIPNQPQHF. The CDR3 region has the DNA TGTGCCAGCAACATACCTAATCAGCCCCAGCATTTT.

The rearrangement joins TRBV5-1 to TRBJ2-1, with D perhaps TRBD1 (6 bases). V was clipped by 3 bases and J by 5 bases, with 15 bases between them. The germline CDR1 and CDR2 sequences are SGHRS and YFSETQ. The CDR3 loop spans 15 amino acids. The CDR3 nucleotides read TGCGCCAGCAGCTCCGGGACAAATATTAACAATGAGCAGTTCTTC. It codes for CASSSGTNINNEQFF.

The J gene is TRBJ2-2, the V gene TRBV11-3; tentatively, D is TRBD1 or TRBD2 (5 bases each). Per germline, CDR1 SGHNT and CDR2 YENEEA. The CDR3 extends over 14 amino acids. V shed 5 bases and J shed 7 bases, with 14 bases lying between them. The DNA of the CDR3 is TGTGCCAGCAGCGACGGGACGGCTGACGGGGAGCTGTTTTTT. The encoded protein is CASSDGTADGELFF. The full variable domain, its missing parts supplied by reference TRBV11-3 and TRBJ2-2, is EAGVVQSPRYKIIEKKQPVAFWCNPISGHNTLYWYLQNLGQGPELLIRYENEEAVDDSQLPKDRFSAERLKGVDSTLKIQPAELGDSAVYLCASSDGTADGELFFGEGSRLTVL.

V usage is TRBV4-1 and J usage is TRBJ2-3; D ambiguous. This CDR3 spans 14 amino acids. The germline V gene encodes CDR1 MGHRA and CDR2 YSYEKL. Trimming pared 1 base from V and 1 base from J, leaving 6 bases between. The DNA of the CDR3 is TGCGCCAGCAGCCAAGTCGACGGCACAGATACGCAGTATTTT. It translates to CASSQVDGTDTQYF.

This clone was observed once. The genes are TRBV11-1 and TRBJ2-3; D is undetermined. CDR1 SGHAT and CDR2 FQDESV come from the germline V gene (reference sequence). This CDR3 is 14 amino acids long. Trimming removed 3 bases from V and 1 base from J, with 8 bases in between. The CDR3 is CASSFGSRTDTQYF. The CDR3 coding sequence is TGTGCCAGCAGCTTCGGGTCCCGCACAGATACGCAGTATTTT.

This sequence joins TRBV19 and TRBJ1-2; 8 bases are shared with TRBD1. Trimming at V came to 4 bases and at J to 3 bases, leaving 7 bases not matched to a gene. This CDR3 is 15 amino acids long. From germline, CDR1 is LNHDA and CDR2 SQIVND (reference sequence). The CDR3 DNA follows: TGTGCCAGTAGTACTCAGGGGGCGCCTGACTATGGCTACACCTTC. This codes for CASSTQGAPDYGYTF.

The J gene is TRBJ2-5, the V gene TRBV2, with D possibly called TRBD1 or TRBD2 (5 bases each). This CDR3 is built from 13 residues. Trimming shortened V by 3 bases and J by 5 bases, and 10 bases separated the two germline ends. The germline V gene encodes CDR1 SNHLY and CDR2 FYNNEI. The CDR3 spells CASSEGRLETQYF. In nucleotides, the CDR3 is TGTGCCAGCAGTGAGGGACGTTTGGAGACCCAGTACTTC.

This clone was picked up a small number of times. This sequence joins TRBV7-9 and TRBJ2-7; no firm D call. Trimming cost V 0 bases and J 4 bases, with 7 bases left between them. The CDR3 has 13 amino acids. CDR1 is SEHNR, CDR2 FQNEAQ, per germline (reference sequence). CDR3 amino acids: CASSLAGAYEQYF. The CDR3 region has the DNA TGTGCCAGCAGCTTAGCGGGCGCTTACGAGCAGTACTTC.